This T cell receptor (beta chain) was recovered during a study of regulatory T cells in long-lasting Graves disease. For the study at large: Graves' patients diagnosed newly had used antithyroid drugs under 3 months.

Building the TCR beta libraries relied on iRepertoire HTBI primers, and CDR3 regions underwent Arm-PCR. Original processing notes: Samples collectively showed approximately 62 TRBV and some 14 TRBJ segments. TCRdb itself ran the multiplex PCR reads through MiXCR, one entry per CDR3 protein. The V and J calls and clone size come from TCRdb's table, not from the authors' own analysis. The table lists over 450,000 distinct CDR3 sequences, around 12% of them singletons. Germline values: CDR1 SGHRS, CDR2 YFSETQ. Trimming took 4 bases from V and 4 from J; bases not matched to a gene: 10. This CDR3 contains 15 residues. Time point: newly diagnosed GD, antithyroid drugs for less than 3 months. RNA isolated from PBMCs was used to make the TCR library. These data also formed part of another study, on T cells in Graves' hyperthyroidism and ophthalmopathy. From that paper: For Graves' hyperthyroidism to be stable, ophthalmopathy could not progress within 18 months. The model made its ophthalmopathy prediction, and onset followed a median about 6.8 months later.

The sequencing used peripheral blood mononuclear cells (PBMCs), collected at new diagnosis, from a patient treated with antithyroid drugs. The TCR was taken from a woman in her thirties with Graves disease. This chain uses TRBV5-1 with TRBJ1-1, with 7 bases lining up with TRBD1. CDR3 in DNA: TGCGCCAGCAGCCCGACGGGACAGTTAAGCACTGAAGCTTTCTTT. Its translation: CASSPTGQLSTEAFF.